The source of this T cell receptor (beta chain) is a study of early T cells in non-severe SARS-CoV-2 infection. Researchers attached unique molecular identifiers to individual cDNA molecules. Via MiXCR, TCRdb re-called the 5' RACE reads, giving one row per CDR3 protein. Among roughly 56,000 distinct CDR3 sequences listed, approximately 8.4% were seen once. The sequencing sample was made of whole blood. This clonotype originated in an adult who was a healthcare worker with PCR-confirmed SARS-CoV-2 infection or an uninfected control (not recorded which).

CDR3 bases: TGTGCCAGCAGCGATAGACTAGCGGGAGGGCCGAGGTACTTC. This sequence encodes CASSDRLAGGPRYF. J is TRBJ2-7 and V is TRBV13, with TRBD2 identical over 14 bases. V shed 5 bases, J shed 12 bases, and the junction held 9 bases outside the gene matches. The CDR3 consists of 14 residues. Per germline, CDR1 PRHDT and CDR2 FYEKMQ (reference sequence).